This T cell receptor (beta chain) was observed in a study of cytomegalovirus exposure and HLA in healthy donors. Both 60 Vbeta primers and 13 Jbeta primers went into the PCR. Here immunoSEQ multiplex PCR was the method, and the copy in TCRdb shows in-frame clones only, minus some. The top ten clones hold about 1.4% of a sample with approximately 170,000 clones, around 76% of them seen once. The CDR3 spans 17 residues. Germline assignment: CDR1 LGHNA and CDR2 YNFKEQ. V lost 0 bases, J lost 1 base, and 4 bases stayed unmatched. Each donor was nominally healthy when sampled (though unrecorded immune exposures were likely).

The sample was PBMCs. The TCR was taken from a middle-aged man in good health and CMV-seronegative. The gene calls are TRBV4-2 and TRBJ2-3; 10 nucleotides match TRBD2. CDR3 bases: TGTGCCAGCAGCCAAGAACCTAGCGGGAGTGGCACAGATACGCAGTATTTT. Translated, it gives CASSQEPSGSGTDTQYF.